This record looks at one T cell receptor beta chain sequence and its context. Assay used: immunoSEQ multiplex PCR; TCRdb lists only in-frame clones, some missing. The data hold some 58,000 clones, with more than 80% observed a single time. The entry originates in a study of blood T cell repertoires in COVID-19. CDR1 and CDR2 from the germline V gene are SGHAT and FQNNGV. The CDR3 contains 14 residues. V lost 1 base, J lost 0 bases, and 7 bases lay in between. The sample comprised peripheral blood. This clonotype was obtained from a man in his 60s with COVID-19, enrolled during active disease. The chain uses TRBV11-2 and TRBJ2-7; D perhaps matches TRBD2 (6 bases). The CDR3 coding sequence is TGTGCCAGCAGCTTAGGGGACTCCTCCTACGAGCAGTACTTC. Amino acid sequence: CASSLGDSSYEQYF.